These T cell receptor beta chains were read from a single sample in a study of T cells in Graves' hyperthyroidism and ophthalmopathy. TCRdb re-derived calls from the multiplex PCR reads in MiXCR, one entry per CDR3 protein. The data hold approximately 400,000 distinct CDR3 sequences, with 15% to 18% observed a single time. What was sequenced was blood. All receptors derive from a young woman with Graves' hyperthyroidism. CDR3s include the opening cysteine and the closing phenylalanine or tryptophan. The D gene is left open where the match is weak. Rows may omit the clone size; those that give it use once, few, many or a size class.

>TRBD1|-|TRBJ1-1|TRBV10-3
CAISGDRGFTEAFF
TGTGCCATCAGTGGGGACAGGGGGTTCACTGAAGCTTTCTTT
>-|many|TRBJ1-6|TRBV18
CASSTDYNSPLHF
TGTGCCAGCTCGACCGATTATAATTCACCCCTCCACTTT
>-|many|TRBJ2-5|TRBV19
CASSKTGIQETQYF
TGTGCCAGTAGTAAGACGGGGATACAAGAGACCCAGTACTTC
>-|many|TRBJ1-1|TRBV5-6
CASSLYLRERGGAFF
TGTGCCAGCAGCTTGTACTTGCGGGAGAGAGGGGGAGCTTTCTTT
>TRBD2|many|TRBJ2-3|TRBV20-1
CSATLAGGRDTQYF
TGCAGTGCTACTTTAGCGGGAGGTCGGGATACGCAGTATTTT
>TRBD2|few|TRBJ2-1|TRBV7-2
CASSSQQGVQRGVYNERFF
TGTGCCAGCAGCTCACAACAGGGAGTGCAGCGGGGGGTTTACAATGAGCGGTTCTTC
>TRBD1|many|TRBJ2-7|TRBV19
CASSDQTGLGYEQYF
TGTGCCAGTAGCGATCAGACAGGGTTGGGTTACGAGCAGTACTTC
>-|many|TRBJ1-2|TRBV16
CASSQDSGVRYGYTF
TGTGCCAGCAGCCAAGACTCAGGCGTGCGCTATGGCTACACCTTC
>TRBD1|-|TRBJ1-5|TRBV19
CASSIGYRGHSNQPQHF
TGTGCCAGTAGTATAGGGTACAGGGGTCATAGCAATCAGCCCCAGCATTTT
>TRBD2|many|TRBJ2-7|TRBV24-1
CATSDFRAGAHEQYF
TGTGCCACCAGTGATTTTCGAGCGGGAGCCCACGAGCAGTACTTC
>TRBD2|many|TRBJ2-2|TRBV4-2
CASSPFREGEANTGELFF
TGTGCCAGCAGCCCCTTCAGGGAGGGTGAAGCGAACACCGGGGAGCTGTTTTTT
>TRBD2|many|TRBJ2-2|TRBV7-3
CASSLLAGGDGELFF
TGTGCCAGCAGCTTACTAGCGGGGGGAGACGGGGAGCTGTTTTTT
>TRBD1|-|TRBJ1-1|TRBV28
CASTDRGALNTEAFF
TGTGCCAGCACTGACAGGGGTGCCCTGAACACTGAAGCTTTCTTT
>-|-|TRBJ2-3|TRBV6-4
CASSDPVSDTQYF
TGTGCCAGCAGTGATCCGGTCTCAGATACGCAGTATTTT
>-|many|TRBJ2-1|TRBV29-1
CSVDLGGSYNEQFF
TGCAGCGTTGACCTTGGGGGCTCCTACAATGAGCAGTTCTTC
>TRBD1|few|TRBJ2-7|TRBV12-5
CASGLAGTGGAYEQYF
TGTGCTAGTGGTTTGGCCGGGACAGGGGGTGCCTACGAGCAGTACTTC
>-|many|TRBJ1-5|TRBV9
CASSGGYSNQPQHF
TGTGCCAGCAGCGGGGGATATAGCAATCAGCCCCAGCATTTT
>TRBD2|many|TRBJ2-2|TRBV2
CASRGTSGSENTGELFF
TGTGCCAGCAGGGGGACTAGCGGGTCGGAAAACACCGGGGAGCTGTTTTTT
>-|many|TRBJ2-4|TRBV5-1
CASSLEDGNIQYF
TGCGCCAGCAGCTTGGAAGATGGTAACATTCAGTACTTC
>TRBD1|many|TRBJ1-1|TRBV19
CASSIRRTGGRVAEAFF
TGTGCCAGTAGTATAAGGAGGACAGGGGGCAGAGTGGCTGAAGCTTTCTTT
>-|many|TRBJ2-2|TRBV28
CASSLSRQYTGELFF
TGTGCCAGCAGTTTATCTAGACAGTACACCGGGGAGCTGTTTTTT
>-|-|TRBJ2-5|TRBV9
CASSVGSAVQETQYF
TGTGCCAGCAGCGTAGGGTCAGCCGTACAAGAGACCCAGTACTTC
>-|once|TRBJ1-2|TRBV5-1
CASSSSGGYTF
TGCGCCAGCAGCTCGTCAGGAGGCTACACCTTC
>TRBD2|-|TRBJ2-1|TRBV11-3
CASSYGLAGEGEQFF
TGTGCCAGCAGCTATGGACTAGCGGGAGAGGGAGAGCAGTTCTTC
>-|many|TRBJ2-5|TRBV12-3/TRBV12-4
CASSLWQGETQYF
TGTGCCAGCAGTTTATGGCAGGGCGAGACCCAGTACTTC
>-|many|TRBJ2-2|TRBV2
CASSESRVGTGELFF
TGTGCCAGCAGTGAGAGCAGGGTCGGAACCGGGGAGCTGTTTTTT
>-|many|TRBJ2-7|TRBV7-2
CASSLTGITYEQYF
TGTGCCAGCAGCTTAACCGGGATTACCTACGAGCAGTACTTC
>-|many|TRBJ1-5|TRBV28
CASTVAGPWPQHF
TGTGCCAGCACCGTCGCGGGGCCCTGGCCCCAGCATTTT
>TRBD2|-|TRBJ2-1|TRBV14
CASTKGGRTGNEQFF
TGTGCCAGCACCAAGGGAGGGAGGACGGGCAATGAGCAGTTCTTC
>-|many|TRBJ2-5|TRBV3-1
CASSQDRREKGETQYF
TGTGCCAGCAGCCAAGATCGGAGGGAGAAGGGAGAGACCCAGTACTTC
>-|many|TRBJ2-7|TRBV5-1
CASSLEVWGRGTDYEQYF
TGCGCCAGCAGCTTGGAAGTTTGGGGAAGGGGGACCGACTACGAGCAGTACTTC
>-|many|TRBJ2-7|TRBV7-9
CASIPTDSYEQYF
TGTGCCAGCATCCCGACAGACTCCTACGAGCAGTACTTC
>TRBD1|many|TRBJ1-5|TRBV20-1
CSARDRGGGPQHF
TGCAGTGCTAGGGACAGGGGGGGTGGACCCCAGCATTTT
>-|-|TRBJ2-7|TRBV12-3/TRBV12-4
CASSRGTSFYEQYF
TGTGCCAGCAGCCGCGGCACCTCCTTCTACGAGCAGTACTTC
>TRBD2|-|TRBJ2-3|TRBV14
CASSQSGTTDTQYF
TGTGCCAGCAGCCAAAGCGGGACCACAGATACGCAGTATTTT
>TRBD2|many|TRBJ2-1|TRBV7-9
CASSLGISGSLSSYNEQFF
TGTGCCAGCAGCCTTGGGATAAGCGGGAGTCTGAGTTCCTACAATGAGCAGTTCTTC
>-|many|TRBJ2-2|TRBV11-3
CASSFDRDGGEKLFF
TGTGCCAGCAGCTTTGACAGGGACGGAGGGGAGAAGCTGTTTTTT
>-|once|TRBJ2-3|TRBV2
CASSQDPWGGWTDTQYF
TGTGCCAGCAGCCAAGATCCGTGGGGGGGCTGGACAGATACGCAGTATTTT
>TRBD2|-|TRBJ2-7|TRBV7-2
CASRGLAATYEQYF
TGTGCCAGCAGAGGACTAGCGGCCACCTACGAGCAGTACTTC
>-|-|TRBJ2-4|TRBV24-1
CATSEVVAKNIQYF
TGTGCCACCAGTGAGGTGGTAGCCAAAAACATTCAGTACTTC
>-|many|TRBJ2-7|TRBV2
CASMFGVEQYF
TGTGCCAGCATGTTTGGGGTTGAGCAGTACTTC
>-|few|TRBJ2-7|TRBV4-1
CASSQLAGQPSYEQYF
TGCGCCAGCAGCCAACTGGCGGGACAGCCCTCCTACGAGCAGTACTTC
>-|few|TRBJ1-4|TRBV10-3
CATQSQSGAAEKLFF
TGTGCCACCCAATCACAAAGCGGGGCAGCGGAAAAACTGTTTTTT
>TRBD2|few|TRBJ2-3|TRBV18
CASSPWLAGVTTDTQYF
TGTGCCAGCTCACCGTGGCTAGCGGGAGTGACTACAGATACGCAGTATTTT
>TRBD1|many|TRBJ1-2|TRBV5-8
CASSIHRGPGGYTF
TGTGCCAGCAGCATACACAGGGGCCCCGGTGGCTACACCTTC
>-|-|TRBJ1-1|TRBV19
CASRSRSRPEAFF
TGTGCCAGTAGATCCAGGAGTCGTCCTGAAGCTTTCTTT
>-|many|TRBJ1-3|TRBV12-3/TRBV12-4
CASSLGRTRSGNTIYF
TGTGCCAGCAGTTTAGGTAGGACACGCTCTGGAAACACCATATATTTT
>TRBD1|-|TRBJ2-7|TRBV4-1
CASSQGQGYSYEQYF
TGCGCCAGCAGCCAAGGACAGGGTTACTCCTACGAGCAGTACTTC
>TRBD1|many|TRBJ2-3|TRBV10-3
CAISEVQGAYTDTQYF
TGTGCCATCAGTGAAGTACAGGGGGCTTACACAGATACGCAGTATTTT
>TRBD1|-|TRBJ1-4|TRBV20-1
CSASPGGAEKLFF
TGCAGTGCTAGCCCAGGGGGCGCAGAAAAACTGTTTTTT
>TRBD1|-|TRBJ1-2|TRBV19
CASSRRTGAYGYTF
TGTGCCAGTAGTAGACGGACAGGCGCCTATGGCTACACCTTC
>-|few|TRBJ1-1|TRBV9
CASSPRGVGYTEAFF
TGTGCCAGCAGCCCCCGGGGGGTGGGGTACACTGAAGCTTTCTTT
>-|many|TRBJ2-3|TRBV6-1
CASSQLDPDTQYF
TGTGCCAGCAGTCAATTGGACCCCGATACGCAGTATTTT
>TRBD1|-|TRBJ2-5|TRBV4-1
CASSRLPQRGQGMNTQYF
TGCGCCAGCAGCCGCCTCCCTCAGCGGGGACAGGGGATGAATACCCAGTACTTC
>TRBD1|few|TRBJ1-1|TRBV12-5
CASGIGGSSAFF
TGTGCTAGTGGAATAGGGGGCTCTAGCGCTTTCTTT
>-|-|TRBJ2-2|TRBV27
CASRHVNTGELFF
TGTGCCAGCAGACATGTGAACACCGGGGAGCTGTTTTTT
>-|many|TRBJ1-1|TRBV11-3
CASSSRDLGTGEAFF
TGTGCCAGCAGCTCCCGTGATTTGGGGACGGGAGAAGCTTTCTTT